The next 28 T cell receptor beta chains were all read from a single sample in a study of CD8+ T cells in alopecia areata. Extracted RNA was reverse transcribed, and the resulting cDNA served as sequencing template. Repertoires were generated with immunoSEQ multiplex PCR, while TCRdb's copy carries only in-frame clones and drops some. The data contain about 190,000 clones, more than 50% of them seen just once; the ten biggest clones take up over 0.9%. Treatment indicated: oral pan-JAK inhibitor, 5-10 mg twice daily. This specimen was CD4+ T cells sorted from blood, taken at week 24, from a patient treated with tofacitinib. These receptors originate from a human donor with alopecia areata.

This clone has just a few counts. V gene TRBV15 combines with J gene TRBJ1-5; D remains unclear. Trimming took off 0 bases at V and 7 bases at J, with 16 bases between the two ends. The V gene's germline CDR1 is LNHNV and CDR2 YYDKDF (reference sequence). The CDR3 extends over 16 amino acids. CDR3 in amino acids: CATSRDGEGFVQPQHF. The CDR3 nucleotides are TGTGCCACCAGCAGAGATGGGGAGGGATTTGTGCAGCCCCAGCATTTT.

The rearrangement uses TRBV7-2 and TRBJ2-5; 10 positions match TRBD2. The CDR3 consists of 15 residues. In germline, CDR1 is SGHTA, CDR2 FQGNSA. The V and J ends lost 5 bases and 4 bases, in that order; junction bases with no gene match: 7. This chain's CDR3 is CASSGKRGGPETQYF. The CDR3 DNA sequence: TGTGCCAGCAGCGGGAAGCGGGGGGGCCCAGAGACCCAGTACTTC.

This clone was counted between two and nine times. The gene calls are TRBV15 and TRBJ2-6, with D perhaps being TRBD1 or TRBD2 (6 bases each). The CDR3 spans 19 residues. V lost 1 base and J 2 bases, leaving 18 bases between the germline ends. CDR1 and CDR2 from the germline V gene are LNHNV and YYDKDF (reference sequence). The CDR3 loop reads CATSRGGARGGAGANVLTF. CDR3 DNA: TGTGCCACCAGCAGAGGAGGGGCCAGGGGAGGCGCTGGGGCCAACGTCCTGACTTTC.

This clone was detected once. The V call is TRBV11-2, the J call TRBJ2-6; TRBD1 matches 7 bases. The CDR3 contains 15 residues. J lost 4 bases, V lost 6 bases, and 6 bases had no gene match. Germline V gives CDR1 SGHAT, CDR2 FQNNGV. CDR3 nucleotide sequence: TGTGCCAGCAGGATAAGGGGGCTCGGGGCCAACGTCCTGACTTTC. Its protein product is CASRIRGLGANVLTF.

The chain combines TRBV30 with TRBJ1-1, with D perhaps TRBD1 (5 bases). Germline CDR1 reads GTSNPN; CDR2 reads SVGIG (reference sequence). CDR3 length equals 16 residues. V was shortened by 3 bases and J by 5 bases, with 22 bases between the two germline ends. CDR3 coding DNA: TGTGCCTGGAGCCCGGGACTCCGAGGGTTAAGGACTGAAGCTTTCTTT. Its translation is CAWSPGLRGLRTEAFF.

This clone was picked up a small number of times. The chain has TRBV29-1 and TRBJ1-2; D unresolved. Germline V gene sequence: CDR1 SQVTM, CDR2 ANQGSEA. This CDR3 contains 14 residues. Trimming cost V 0 bases and J 5 bases, with 13 bases left between them. The CDR3 loop is CSVEDPAAAYGYTF. Here the CDR3 DNA reads TGCAGCGTTGAAGATCCGGCGGCAGCATATGGCTACACCTTC.

V gene TRBV2 combines with J gene TRBJ1-2; no clear D gene. Deletions cut 2 bases from V and 7 bases from J, with 8 bases between. The CDR3 length is 12 residues. Looked up from germline, CDR1 is SNHLY and CDR2 is FYNNEI. The DNA for the CDR3 is TGTGCCAGCAGTGAACGGGATATTGGCTACACCTTC. Its protein product is CASSERDIGYTF.

The gene calls are TRBV30 and TRBJ2-2, with D maybe TRBD1 (6 bases). V lost 7 bases and J lost 1, with 10 bases in between. The CDR3 has 13 amino acids. CDR1 is GTSNPN, CDR2 SVGIG, per germline (reference sequence). DNA for the CDR3: TGTGCCTCGGCCAGGGGGAACACCGGGGAGCTGTTTTTT. As protein: CASARGNTGELFF. Together with reference TRBV30 and TRBJ2-2, the CDR3 gives the full variable domain: SQTIHQWPATLVQPVGSPLSLECTVEGTSNPNLYWYRQAAGRGLQLLFYSVGIGQISSEVPQNLSASRPQDRQFILSSKKLLLSDSGFYLCASARGNTGELFFGEGSRLTVL.

The chain carries TRBV2 and TRBJ1-6, with D perhaps matching TRBD1 (6 bases). Trimming shortened V by 9 bases and J by 7 bases, and 13 bases separated the two germline ends. The CDR3 totals 13 residues. CDR1 and CDR2 (germline): SNHLY, FYNNEI. The CDR3 nucleotides read TGTGCCAGGACAGGATCGGAAAATTCACCCCTCCACTTT. This sequence encodes CARTGSENSPLHF. The complete variable domain, with remaining parts taken from reference TRBV2 and TRBJ1-6, reads EPEVTQTPSHQVTQMGQEVILRCVPISNHLYFYWYRQILGQKVEFLVSFYNNEISEKSEIFDDQFSVERPDGSNFTLKIRSTKLEDSAMYFCARTGSENSPLHFGNGTRLTVT.

The chain has TRBV9 and TRBJ1-1; unclear D gene. Between the trimmed V and J ends, which lost 4 bases and 4 bases, there was a span of 11 bases. The CDR3 spans 13 residues. CDR1 is SGDLS and CDR2 is YYNGEE in the germline V gene. The CDR3 here is CASSPAGGTEAFF. DNA of the CDR3: TGTGCCAGCAGCCCCGCAGGTGGCACTGAAGCTTTCTTT. Together with reference TRBV9 and TRBJ1-1, the CDR3 gives the full variable domain: DSGVTQTPKHLITATGQRVTLRCSPRSGDLSVYWYQQSLDQGLQFLIQYYNGEERAKGNILERFSAQQFPDLHSELNLSSLELGDSALYFCASSPAGGTEAFFGQGTRLTVV.

The V call is TRBV29-1, the J call TRBJ1-5; TRBD1 agrees at 7 bases. CDR3 size: 14 residues. Germline CDR1 SQVTM, CDR2 ANQGSEA. The V segment lost 6 bases and the J segment 4 bases; nucleotides outside the gene matches: 9. The DNA of the CDR3 is TGCAGCGTGATTTGGACAGGCGGGAATCAGCCCCAGCATTTT. Encoded protein: CSVIWTGGNQPQHF.

The chain has TRBV9 and TRBJ1-1; D unclear. Trimming pared 0 bases from V and 4 bases from J, leaving 7 bases between. CDR3 length equals 13 residues. CDR1 is SGDLS and CDR2 is YYNGEE in the germline V gene. The CDR3 protein is CASSVAPGTEAFF. The CDR3 DNA sequence: TGTGCCAGCAGCGTAGCCCCCGGCACTGAAGCTTTCTTT.

There are a few counts of this clone. The chain combines TRBV10-3 with TRBJ2-7; D unclear. The CDR3 spans 10 residues. The V gene's germline CDR1 is ENHRY and CDR2 SYGVKD. The V and J ends lost 6 bases and 5 bases respectively, with 5 bases between them. CDR3 sequence (DNA): TGTGCCATCAGCCATCACGAGCAGTACTTC. Amino acids: CAISHHEQYF.

This clone has only one observation. This chain connects TRBV11-2 to TRBJ2-7; D gene unclear. Germline V lookup: CDR1 SGHAT, CDR2 FQNNGV. Trimming took off 3 bases at V and 5 bases at J, with 5 bases between the two ends. The CDR3 spans 11 residues. CDR3 DNA: TGTGCCAGCAGCTTTCGAGACGAGCAGTACTTC. As protein: CASSFRDEQYF.

The V call is TRBV11-2, the J call TRBJ2-7; no definite D call. V lost 3 bases, J lost 0 bases, and 9 bases lay in between. The CDR3 is 14 amino acids. From germline, CDR1 is SGHAT and CDR2 FQNNGV. CDR3 sequence reads: CASSLGLSSYEQYF. Here the CDR3 DNA reads TGTGCCAGCAGCTTGGGCTTAAGCTCCTACGAGCAGTACTTC.

The gene calls are TRBV2 and TRBJ1-6; 7 bases map to TRBD1. CDR1 SNHLY and CDR2 FYNNEI come from the germline V gene. The CDR3 has 16 residues. V was clipped by 6 bases and J by 7 bases; unmatched bases: 12. In nucleotides, the CDR3 is TGTGCCAGCAGAAGATTAAGACAGGGCGGAAATTCACCCCTCCACTTT. Translated: CASRRLRQGGNSPLHF.

The rearrangement joins TRBV4-3 to TRBJ1-2; unclear D gene. In germline, CDR1 is LGHNA, CDR2 YSLEER. CDR3 length equals 13 residues. Trimming shortened V by 0 bases and J by 7 bases, and 9 bases separated the two germline ends. The CDR3: CASSQDRTRGYTF. CDR3 bases: TGCGCCAGCAGCCAAGATCGGACCCGTGGCTACACCTTC.

The chain joins TRBV5-1 to TRBJ1-2; 7 positions match TRBD1. After removal of 4 bases from V and 5 bases from J, the junction contained 5 bases not matched to a gene. This CDR3 spans 13 amino acids. Germline CDR1 reads SGHRS; CDR2 reads YFSETQ. CDR3 residues: CASSGGTVYGYTF. CDR3 sequence (DNA): TGCGCCAGCAGCGGAGGGACAGTATATGGCTACACCTTC. The full variable domain, in which reference TRBV5-1 and TRBJ1-2 provide the parts outside the CDR3, is KAGVTQTPRYLIKTRGQQVTLSCSPISGHRSVSWYQQTPGQGLQFLFEYFSETQRNKGNFPGRFSGRQFSNSRSEMNVSTLELGDSALYLCASSGGTVYGYTFGSGTRLTVV.

This clone has a handful of counts. The chain recombines TRBV6-5 with TRBJ2-6; a possible D gene is TRBD1 (5 bases). Deletions cut 6 bases from V and 0 bases from J, with 9 bases between. The CDR3 length is 15 residues. Per the germline V gene, CDR1 is MNHEY and CDR2 is SVGAGI. CDR3: CASRDTLSGANVLTF. CDR3 nucleotide sequence: TGTGCCAGCAGGGACACCCTCTCTGGGGCCAACGTCCTGACTTTC.

The table lists this clone with a few counts. This chain joins TRBV5-4 and TRBJ2-1; 10 nucleotides align to TRBD2. This CDR3 contains 15 residues. V shed 4 bases and J 8 bases; nucleotides not matched to a gene: 9. CDR1 is SGHNT and CDR2 is YYREEE in the germline V gene (reference sequence). This chain's CDR3 is CASSASGGALDEQFF. The DNA of the CDR3 is TGTGCCAGCAGCGCTAGCGGGGGCGCCTTGGATGAGCAGTTCTTC.

This chain connects TRBV25-1 to TRBJ2-3; the D gene could be TRBD1 or TRBD2 (5 bases each). This CDR3 has 15 amino acids. Germline CDR1 and CDR2: MGHDK and SYGVNS. The germline V and J ends were trimmed by 2 bases and 2 bases, with 11 bases remaining between them. The CDR3 DNA reads as TGTGCCAGCAGTGAACAGGGAGCCTCCACAGATACGCAGTATTTT. Amino acid sequence: CASSEQGASTDTQYF.

The CDR3 is CASSLGQGKTQYF. The CDR3 coding sequence is TGTGCCAGCAGCTTAGGACAGGGAAAGACCCAGTACTTC. This rearrangement joins TRBV7-6 to TRBJ2-5; TRBD1 aligns across 7 bases. CDR1 SGHVS and CDR2 FNYEAQ come from the germline V gene. After removal of 1 base from V and 6 bases from J, the junction contained 2 bases not matched to a gene. This CDR3 contains 13 residues.

The gene calls are TRBV10-3 and TRBJ1-1, with 9 bases fitting TRBD1. The V gene end was trimmed by 0 bases and the J gene end by 4 bases; junction bases not matched to a gene: 15. Germline V gene lookup returns CDR1 ENHRY and CDR2 SYGVKD. This CDR3 has 19 residues. In DNA form, the CDR3 reads TGTGCCATCAGTGAGTCTACAGGGGGCCCTGCCGAGAGTCTCACTGAAGCTTTCTTT. Protein: CAISESTGGPAESLTEAFF.

CDR3 nucleotides: TGCAGCGTTGTATTGACGATCGGGAACACTGAAGCTTTCTTT. This sequence encodes CSVVLTIGNTEAFF. The chain is built from TRBV29-1 and TRBJ1-1; no clear D gene. V lost 4 bases, J lost 1 base, and 13 bases lay in between. The germline CDR1 and CDR2 sequences are SQVTM and ANQGSEA. This CDR3 is built from 14 residues.

This rearrangement joins TRBV30 to TRBJ1-6, with 8 bases fitting TRBD1. Germline V CDR1 and CDR2: GTSNPN, SVGIG (reference sequence). The CDR3 length is 14 residues. The ends lost 2 bases at V and 7 bases at J; junction bases unmatched: 4. CDR3 sequence (DNA): TGTGCCTGGAGTAGTGGGACAGGAAATTCACCCCTCCACTTT. Translating gives CAWSSGTGNSPLHF.

The J gene is TRBJ2-3, the V gene TRBV15, with D perhaps given as TRBD1 or TRBD2 (5 bases each). Trimming removed 5 bases from V and 4 bases from J, with 10 bases in between. The CDR3 totals 13 residues. Germline CDR1 and CDR2: LNHNV and YYDKDF (reference sequence). The CDR3 sequence: CATSLRDPDTQYF. The CDR3 DNA reads as TGTGCCACCAGCCTCCGGGACCCAGATACGCAGTATTTT.

Concerning this clone itself: The sample carries other DNA sequences with the same CDR3. The chain uses TRBV29-1 and TRBJ1-1, with D possibly TRBD1 on 6 matching bases. Deletions cut 3 bases from V and 8 bases from J, with 7 bases between. The germline gives CDR1 SQVTM, CDR2 ANQGSEA. The CDR3 is made up of 10 amino acids. The CDR3 sequence: CSVDQGEAFF. CDR3 DNA sequence: TGCAGCGTTGATCAGGGGGAAGCTTTCTTT.

This chain uses TRBV28 with TRBJ2-6, with 9 bases fitting TRBD1. The CDR3 totals 17 residues. V trimming: 2 bases; J trimming: 0 bases; junction bases outside the gene matches: 2. Germline-derived CDR1 and CDR2 are MDHEN and SYDVKM. CDR3 protein: CASSLGTGTSGANVLTF. The CDR3 nucleotides read TGTGCCAGCAGTTTAGGGACAGGGACCTCTGGGGCCAACGTCCTGACTTTC.